This T cell receptor (beta chain) originates from a study of blood T cell repertoires in COVID-19. About the research overall: Donors in the United States, Italy and Spain gave samples during acute or convalescent COVID-19.

Authors' processing steps: The authors estimated nucleated cell counts from reference gene primer amplification. Method: immunoSEQ multiplex PCR; TCRdb's copy keeps in-frame clones and lacks some. That table is the source of V, J and clone size, and D and trimming were worked out from the DNA. The sample yields tens of thousands of clones, 80% to 95% seen once. V dropped 0 bases and J dropped 2 bases, with 8 bases sitting between them. This CDR3 has 14 amino acids. CDR1 is SGHRS and CDR2 is YFSETQ in the germline V gene. The chain has TRBV5-1 and TRBJ1-2; D might be TRBD1 (5 bases). The material sequenced was peripheral blood. This receptor was obtained from a male donor with active COVID-19. The CDR3 protein is CASSLDGGNYGYTF. The CDR3 DNA reads as TGCGCCAGCAGCTTGGACGGGGGAAACTATGGCTACACCTTC. Filled out from reference TRBV5-1 and TRBJ1-2, the complete variable domain reads KAGVTQTPRYLIKTRGQQVTLSCSPISGHRSVSWYQQTPGQGLQFLFEYFSETQRNKGNFPGRFSGRQFSNSRSEMNVSTLELGDSALYLCASSLDGGNYGYTFGSGTRLTVV.